Listed here is a single T cell receptor beta chain. Participant-given clinical history determined each cohort assignment. In the authors' methods: From reference gene primer amplification, estimates of nucleated cell counts were derived. Generated by immunoSEQ multiplex PCR, the TCRdb table keeps only in-frame clones and is missing some. V and J calls and clone size are as listed in that table; D and trimming were resolved from the DNA. The sample has a few hundred thousand clones; around 84% are singletons. The entry originates in a study of blood T cell repertoires in COVID-19. Study-wide background: Both acute and convalescent COVID-19 samples were obtained from the United States, Italy and Spain. PBMCs, B-cell-depleted T cells, or T cells provided the cDNA or gDNA that made up the material.

Germline V gene sequence: CDR1 SGHAT, CDR2 FQNNGV. V lost 3 bases to trimming and J lost 6 bases, with 23 bases between them. The CDR3 covers 18 residues. Sample: PBMCs or T cells enriched from blood (not recorded which). V and J are TRBV11-2 and TRBJ2-2; TRBD1 is a possible D gene (5 bases). The clonotype was recovered from a man under 40 with acute COVID-19. The CDR3 spells CASSFQPAGNVVPGELFF. Written as DNA, the CDR3 is TGTGCCAGCAGCTTTCAACCGGCAGGGAATGTAGTCCCCGGGGAGCTGTTTTTT. Filled out from reference TRBV11-2 and TRBJ2-2, the complete variable domain reads EAGVAQSPRYKIIEKRQSVAFWCNPISGHATLYWYQQILGQGPKLLIQFQNNGVVDDSQLPKDRFSAERLKGVDSTLKIQPAKLEDSAVYLCASSFQPAGNVVPGELFFGEGSRLTVL.